This is a list of T cell receptor beta chains from one sample in a study of blood T cell repertoires in COVID-19. Assay used: immunoSEQ multiplex PCR; TCRdb lists only in-frame clones, some missing. The sample carries roughly 60,000 clones, around nine tenths recorded once. Material for sequencing was peripheral blood. The source of these receptors is a woman over 75 with active COVID-19. Both conserved end residues are part of each CDR3. The order of the fields is D gene, J gene, clone size, V gene, CDR3 DNA, CDR3 protein. A D gene is named only where the DNA matches it firmly. Clone size is stated in some rows and not others, as once, few, many or a class when expanded.

d_gene: TRBD1; j_gene: TRBJ2-2; abundance: once; v_gene: TRBV5-1; CDR3nt: TGCGCCAGCAGCAGAGCCGGGACAGGTGACACCGGGGAGCTGTTTTTT; CDR3aa: CASSRAGTGDTGELFF
d_gene: TRBD2; j_gene: TRBJ2-3; abundance: .; v_gene: TRBV6-5; CDR3nt: TGTGCCAGCAGTAGCGGGGGAGAGACAGATACGCAGTATTTT; CDR3aa: CASSSGGETDTQYF
d_gene: .; j_gene: TRBJ2-2; abundance: .; v_gene: TRBV19; CDR3nt: TGTGCCAGTAGTATCGGTGCGGGCGCGAACACCGGGGAGCTGTTTTTT; CDR3aa: CASSIGAGANTGELFF
d_gene: .; j_gene: TRBJ1-5; abundance: once; v_gene: TRBV5-1; CDR3nt: TGCGCCAGCAGCTTGGACTTCGGGGTAGACCAGCCCCAGCATTTT; CDR3aa: CASSLDFGVDQPQHF
d_gene: TRBD2; j_gene: TRBJ2-1; abundance: .; v_gene: TRBV28; CDR3nt: TGTGCCAGCAGGCTGGCGGGGGGGCTTTCCTACAATGAGCAGTTCTTC; CDR3aa: CASRLAGGLSYNEQFF
d_gene: .; j_gene: TRBJ2-5; abundance: .; v_gene: TRBV5-6; CDR3nt: TGTGCCAGCAGCTTGCAGGAATCTGGGACCCAGTACTTC; CDR3aa: CASSLQESGTQYF
d_gene: TRBD2; j_gene: TRBJ2-5; abundance: .; v_gene: TRBV3-1/TRBV3-2; CDR3nt: TGTGCCAGCAGCCGCCGATGGACTAGCGGGAGGGTACAAGAGACCCAGTACTTC; CDR3aa: CASSRRWTSGRVQETQYF
d_gene: TRBD1; j_gene: TRBJ2-2; abundance: .; v_gene: TRBV2; CDR3nt: TGTGCCAGCGGACCATACAGGGGATACACCGGGGAGCTGTTTTTT; CDR3aa: CASGPYRGYTGELFF
d_gene: .; j_gene: TRBJ1-5; abundance: .; v_gene: TRBV3-1/TRBV3-2; CDR3nt: TGTGCCAGCAGCCAAGGAAAGGGACACAATCAGCCCCAGCATTTT; CDR3aa: CASSQGKGHNQPQHF
d_gene: .; j_gene: TRBJ2-3; abundance: .; v_gene: TRBV6-6; CDR3nt: TGTGCCAGCAGTTCCGAGAATAGACACACAGATACGCAGTATTTT; CDR3aa: CASSSENRHTDTQYF
d_gene: .; j_gene: TRBJ1-1; abundance: .; v_gene: TRBV5-6; CDR3nt: TGTGCCAGCAGCGGTACAGAGAACACTGAAGCTTTCTTT; CDR3aa: CASSGTENTEAFF
d_gene: .; j_gene: TRBJ1-1; abundance: .; v_gene: TRBV2; CDR3nt: TGTGCCAGCTCTCTTAACACTGAAGCTTTCTTT; CDR3aa: CASSLNTEAFF
d_gene: .; j_gene: TRBJ2-2; abundance: .; v_gene: TRBV9; CDR3nt: TGTGCCAGCAGCGTAGGTCCATTGAACACCGGGGAGCTGTTTTTT; CDR3aa: CASSVGPLNTGELFF
d_gene: TRBD1; j_gene: TRBJ1-1; abundance: .; v_gene: TRBV6-5; CDR3nt: TGTGCCAGCCGCCGACAGGGGTTCACTGAAGCTTTCTTT; CDR3aa: CASRRQGFTEAFF
d_gene: TRBD1; j_gene: TRBJ1-2; abundance: .; v_gene: TRBV6-6; CDR3nt: TGTGCCAGCAGTTACTCTGACAGGGACTTCTATATTGTATACACCTTC; CDR3aa: CASSYSDRDFYIVYTF
d_gene: .; j_gene: TRBJ1-5; abundance: .; v_gene: TRBV6-7; CDR3nt: TGTGCCAGCAGTCTAGATCAGACAGGTAGCAATCAGCCCCAGCATTTT; CDR3aa: CASSLDQTGSNQPQHF
d_gene: TRBD1; j_gene: TRBJ1-2; abundance: .; v_gene: TRBV29-1; CDR3nt: TGCAGCGTCGCCGGGACAGGGCTGAGGGGCTACACCTTC; CDR3aa: CSVAGTGLRGYTF
d_gene: .; j_gene: TRBJ1-6; abundance: .; v_gene: TRBV18; CDR3nt: TGTGCCAGCTCACCGCAATACCCAGGGGCCCAAAATTCACCCCTCCACTTT; CDR3aa: CASSPQYPGAQNSPLHF
d_gene: .; j_gene: TRBJ1-5; abundance: .; v_gene: TRBV6-5; CDR3nt: TGTGCCAGCATGAAAGGAGACAATCAGCCCCAGCATTTT; CDR3aa: CASMKGDNQPQHF
d_gene: TRBD2; j_gene: TRBJ2-1; abundance: .; v_gene: TRBV6-1; CDR3nt: TGTGCCAGCAGTGAGCGTTTAGCGGGAGCCACCTACAATGAGCAGTTCTTC; CDR3aa: CASSERLAGATYNEQFF
d_gene: TRBD1; j_gene: TRBJ2-3; abundance: .; v_gene: TRBV6-5; CDR3nt: TGTGCCAGCAGTCGGACAGGGGGCCCCTCCCCTAAGTATTTT; CDR3aa: CASSRTGGPSPKYF
d_gene: .; j_gene: TRBJ1-1; abundance: .; v_gene: TRBV6-5; CDR3nt: TGTGCCAGCAGTTCCCCCTCCGGGACTGAAGCTTTCTTT; CDR3aa: CASSSPSGTEAFF
d_gene: TRBD2; j_gene: TRBJ2-3; abundance: .; v_gene: TRBV5-1; CDR3nt: TGCGCCAGCAGCTTGGGTAGCGGGAGACCAGATACGCAGTATTTT; CDR3aa: CASSLGSGRPDTQYF
d_gene: TRBD2; j_gene: TRBJ2-5; abundance: .; v_gene: TRBV2; CDR3nt: TGTGCCAGTCGGGGTCGGGGGGTCCAAGAGACCCAGTACTTC; CDR3aa: CASRGRGVQETQYF
d_gene: .; j_gene: TRBJ2-5; abundance: .; v_gene: TRBV13; CDR3nt: TGTGCCAGCAGCTTAAGGGGAGAGACCCAGTACTTC; CDR3aa: CASSLRGETQYF
d_gene: .; j_gene: TRBJ2-3; abundance: .; v_gene: TRBV5-4; CDR3nt: TGTGCCAGCAGCTCCACTCCTAGCATGAGCACAGATACGCAGTATTTT; CDR3aa: CASSSTPSMSTDTQYF
d_gene: TRBD2; j_gene: TRBJ2-7; abundance: .; v_gene: TRBV28; CDR3nt: TGTGCCAGCAGTTCCTTATCGTTACTAGCGGGAGGAACCTACGAGCAGTACTTC; CDR3aa: CASSSLSLLAGGTYEQYF
d_gene: TRBD1; j_gene: TRBJ2-7; abundance: .; v_gene: TRBV5-5; CDR3nt: TGTGCCAGCAGCTTTACAGGGGAGGAGCAGTACTTC; CDR3aa: CASSFTGEEQYF
d_gene: .; j_gene: TRBJ1-1; abundance: .; v_gene: TRBV6-5; CDR3nt: TGTGCCAGCAGTTACGTCCGGGACTTGGACGCTGAAGCTTTCTTT; CDR3aa: CASSYVRDLDAEAFF
d_gene: TRBD1; j_gene: TRBJ1-2; abundance: few; v_gene: TRBV10-3; CDR3nt: TGTGCCATCAGTGGGGACAGGGGATTGAACTATGGCTACACCTTC; CDR3aa: CAISGDRGLNYGYTF
d_gene: .; j_gene: TRBJ2-5; abundance: .; v_gene: TRBV12-2; CDR3nt: TGTGCAAGTCGCTTAGTGGGGGACAATAGAGAGACCCAGTACTTC; CDR3aa: CASRLVGDNRETQYF
d_gene: .; j_gene: TRBJ2-3; abundance: .; v_gene: TRBV7-2; CDR3nt: TGTGCCAGCAGCTTAGAAAGGGGCGGGGCGGATACGCAGTATTTT; CDR3aa: CASSLERGGADTQYF
d_gene: TRBD1; j_gene: TRBJ2-5; abundance: .; v_gene: TRBV6-2/TRBV6-3; CDR3nt: TGTGCCAGCAGTTATGGACAGGGTTTAGCCGAGACCCAGTACTTC; CDR3aa: CASSYGQGLAETQYF
d_gene: TRBD2; j_gene: TRBJ2-5; abundance: .; v_gene: TRBV7-2; CDR3nt: TGTGCCAGCAGAGGACTAGCGGGGGGCGGGGCAAAGACCCAGTACTTC; CDR3aa: CASRGLAGGGAKTQYF
d_gene: .; j_gene: TRBJ2-1; abundance: .; v_gene: TRBV24-1; CDR3nt: TGTGCCACCAGTGATTTCTCGGACACCTACAATGAGCAGTTCTTC; CDR3aa: CATSDFSDTYNEQFF
d_gene: .; j_gene: TRBJ2-7; abundance: .; v_gene: TRBV24-1; CDR3nt: TGTGCCACCAGTGATTTGCTTAGGGGCTACGAGCAGTACTTC; CDR3aa: CATSDLLRGYEQYF
d_gene: .; j_gene: TRBJ1-2; abundance: .; v_gene: TRBV10-3; CDR3nt: TGTGCCATCAGTGAGTCGCTAGGATCCTATGGCTACACCTTC; CDR3aa: CAISESLGSYGYTF
d_gene: .; j_gene: TRBJ2-5; abundance: .; v_gene: TRBV6-1; CDR3nt: TGTGCCAGCAGTGAATGGCAGGATAAGTACCAAGAGACCCAGTACTTC; CDR3aa: CASSEWQDKYQETQYF
d_gene: .; j_gene: TRBJ2-1; abundance: .; v_gene: TRBV5-4; CDR3nt: TGTGCCAGCAGCTTGGACTTGAGCTCCTACAATGAGCAGTTCTTC; CDR3aa: CASSLDLSSYNEQFF
d_gene: TRBD1; j_gene: TRBJ1-2; abundance: .; v_gene: TRBV5-6; CDR3nt: TGTGCCAGCAGCTTACAGGGGGCGGGGAACTATGGCTACACCTTC; CDR3aa: CASSLQGAGNYGYTF
d_gene: TRBD2; j_gene: TRBJ2-2; abundance: .; v_gene: TRBV7-2; CDR3nt: TGTGCCAGCAGCTCGACAGTATTAGCGGGAGATGGCGGGGAGCTGTTTTTT; CDR3aa: CASSSTVLAGDGGELFF
d_gene: .; j_gene: TRBJ1-1; abundance: .; v_gene: TRBV7-8; CDR3nt: TGTGCCAGCAGCCAGAGGTTCCAGATGAACACTGAAGCTTTCTTT; CDR3aa: CASSQRFQMNTEAFF
d_gene: .; j_gene: TRBJ2-3; abundance: .; v_gene: TRBV9; CDR3nt: TGTGCCAGCAGCCTATCCCAACTCACAGATACGCAGTATTTT; CDR3aa: CASSLSQLTDTQYF
d_gene: .; j_gene: TRBJ1-2; abundance: .; v_gene: TRBV6-2/TRBV6-3; CDR3nt: TGTGCCAGCAGTCATCCCAGGGAGGTCCCTAATGGCTACACCTTC; CDR3aa: CASSHPREVPNGYTF
d_gene: TRBD2; j_gene: TRBJ2-7; abundance: few; v_gene: TRBV4-1; CDR3nt: TGCGCCAGCAGCCATGAGGGTGGCGGGAGATCCTACGAGCAGTACTTC; CDR3aa: CASSHEGGGRSYEQYF
d_gene: TRBD2; j_gene: TRBJ2-2; abundance: .; v_gene: TRBV18; CDR3nt: TGTGCCAGCTGTGCGACGGTAGCGGGAGACACCGGGGAGCTGTTTTTT; CDR3aa: CASCATVAGDTGELFF
d_gene: .; j_gene: TRBJ1-2; abundance: once; v_gene: TRBV19; CDR3nt: TGTGCCAGTAGTATAGAAGGGGCAGTTGGCTACACCTTC; CDR3aa: CASSIEGAVGYTF
d_gene: TRBD1; j_gene: TRBJ2-1; abundance: .; v_gene: TRBV14; CDR3nt: TGTGCCAGCAGCCGCCTACCTACCGGGACAGGGAACAATGAGCAGTTCTTC; CDR3aa: CASSRLPTGTGNNEQFF
d_gene: TRBD2; j_gene: TRBJ2-3; abundance: large; v_gene: TRBV2; CDR3nt: TGTGCCAGCAGGGCTACCGGAACTAGCGGGGGAAGCACAGATACGCAGTATTTT; CDR3aa: CASRATGTSGGSTDTQYF
d_gene: .; j_gene: TRBJ2-1; abundance: .; v_gene: TRBV3-1/TRBV3-2; CDR3nt: TGTGCCAGCAGCCAAGTCCCCCTTTACAATGAGCAGTTCTTC; CDR3aa: CASSQVPLYNEQFF
d_gene: .; j_gene: TRBJ2-3; abundance: .; v_gene: TRBV7-2; CDR3nt: TGTGCCAGCAGCTTAGGCGGGGTACTCACAGATACGCAGTATTTT; CDR3aa: CASSLGGVLTDTQYF